The 15 T cell receptor beta chains reported below all come from one sample, sequenced in a study of CD8+CD57+ T cells in acquired aplastic anemia. Genomic DNA, the template, was used for profiling of the TCR beta VDJ and CDR3. TCRdb reprocessed the reads via MiXCR and lists one record per CDR3 protein. Among 100,000 to 150,000 distinct CDR3 sequences, about 48% were seen once, and the ten largest hold about 2.5%. Sequencing input: sorted CD4+, CD8+, or CD8+CD57+ T cells (not recorded which) from PBMCs. The receptor set was obtained from a human donor in good health, serving as a control.

The CDR3 nucleotides are TGTGCCACCAGCAGAGATAGTACTCGGAACAGAAATAACTATGGCTACACCTTC. As protein: CATSRDSTRNRNNYGYTF. The rearrangement joins TRBV15 to TRBJ1-2, with D hard to call. V was shortened by 0 bases and J by 1 base, with 18 bases between the two germline ends. Germline V gene sequence: CDR1 LNHNV, CDR2 YYDKDF (reference sequence). This CDR3 has 18 residues.

The CDR3 nucleotides are TGTGCCACCAGCAGAGATAGGAGATCAACAGATACGCAGTATTTT. Amino acids: CATSRDRRSTDTQYF. The rearrangement joins TRBV15 to TRBJ2-3; D call uncertain. The CDR3 has 15 amino acids. Germline lookup yields CDR1 LNHNV and CDR2 YYDKDF (reference sequence). V shed 0 bases and J shed 3 bases, with 10 bases lying between them.

There are many counts of this clonotype. This sequence joins TRBV20-1 and TRBJ2-3; TRBD2 aligns across 8 bases. Germline CDR1 DFQATT, CDR2 SNEGSKA (reference sequence). The CDR3 sequence is 16 residues long. V was pared by 3 bases and J by 6 bases, with 14 bases of the junction left unmatched. The CDR3 DNA sequence: TGCAGTGCTAGTAGGGCTAGCGGGTACATAGAGGATACGCAGTATTTT. This codes for CSASRASGYIEDTQYF.

CDR3 in amino acids: CASSLSGSRGYGYTF. In nucleotides, the CDR3 is TGTGCCAGCAGCCTTAGCGGATCAAGGGGATATGGCTACACCTTC. V and J are TRBV7-9 and TRBJ1-2; TRBD1 is a possible D gene (5 bases). Trimming stripped 5 bases from V and 5 bases from J, with 18 bases between. Germline V gene lookup returns CDR1 SEHNR and CDR2 FQNEAQ (reference sequence). The CDR3 length is 15 residues. The full variable domain, its missing parts supplied by reference TRBV7-9 and TRBJ1-2, is DTGVSQNPRHKITKRGQNVTFRCDPISEHNRLYWYRQTLGQGPEFLTYFQNEAQLEKSRLLSDRFSAERPKGSFSTLEIQRTEQGDSAMYLCASSLSGSRGYGYTFGSGTRLTVV.

The count of this clonotype is one. The chain employs TRBV9 and TRBJ1-2, with TRBD1 matching 7 bases. Trimming cost V 3 bases and J 4 bases; bases outside gene matches: 9. Per germline, CDR1 SGDLS and CDR2 YYNGEE. The CDR3 is made up of 15 amino acids. The CDR3: CASSGRRQGIYGYTF. CDR3 sequence (DNA): TGTGCCAGCAGCGGAAGAAGACAGGGCATCTATGGCTACACCTTC. Based on the CDR3 plus reference TRBV9 and TRBJ1-2, the full variable domain is DSGVTQTPKHLITATGQRVTLRCSPRSGDLSVYWYQQSLDQGLQFLIQYYNGEERAKGNILERFSAQQFPDLHSELNLSSLELGDSALYFCASSGRRQGIYGYTFGSGTRLTVV.

This clonotype was seen only a few times. The J gene is TRBJ2-5, the V gene TRBV10-3; the match to TRBD2 covers 9 bases. This CDR3 has 13 amino acids. In germline, CDR1 is ENHRY, CDR2 SYGVKD. The junction had 5 bases not matched to a gene; V was cut back by 10 bases and J by 2 bases. The chain's CDR3 is CATSLAGQETQYF. The CDR3 DNA sequence: TGTGCCACCTCCCTAGCGGGGCAAGAGACCCAGTACTTC.

Of note for this clonotype: Likely a read error: the CDR3 ends without its conserved phenylalanine or tryptophan. The chain is built from TRBV6-1 and TRBJ2-7, with 8 bases fitting TRBD2. The junction had 8 bases not matched to a gene; V was cut back by 10 bases and J by 6 bases. CDR3 length: 12 residues. Germline assignment: CDR1 MNHNS and CDR2 SASEGT. The CDR3 spells CATGGGPGEQYS. The CDR3 region has the DNA TGTGCCACGGGCGGGGGGCCCGGCGAGCAGTACTCC.

This sequence joins TRBV5-5 and TRBJ1-1; D is possibly TRBD1 (5 bases). CDR3 size: 12 residues. V lost 3 bases and J lost 6, with 9 bases in between. Germline CDR1 is SGHKS and CDR2 is YYEKEE (reference sequence). In nucleotides, the CDR3 is TGTGCCAGCAGCTACAGGAGCGCTGAAGCTTTCTTT. Its protein product is CASSYRSAEAFF.

This chain connects TRBV11-2 to TRBJ2-5; 11 bases map to TRBD2. CDR3 length: 17 amino acids. V shed 4 bases and J 4 bases; nucleotides not matched to a gene: 11. Germline V gene data show CDR1 as SGHAT and CDR2 as FQNNGV. The CDR3 DNA reads TGTGCCAGCAGCTCGCCTCCTACTAGCGGGGGTAGAGAGACCCAGTACTTC. This encodes CASSSPPTSGGRETQYF.

The chain carries TRBV9 and TRBJ1-4; no definite D call. Germline V gene data show CDR1 as SGDLS and CDR2 as YYNGEE. The CDR3 loop spans 15 amino acids. V was pared by 0 bases and J by 4 bases, with 10 bases between. The CDR3 DNA is TGTGCCAGCAGCGTAGAGGGTCAGAGTAATGAAAAACTGTTTTTT. Its translation: CASSVEGQSNEKLFF.

In this sample, this clonotype turned up once. The chain is built from TRBV19 and TRBJ1-2, with D possibly being TRBD1 (5 bases). Germline V lookup: CDR1 LNHDA, CDR2 SQIVND (reference sequence). This CDR3 has 13 residues. Trimming stripped 3 bases from V and 3 bases from J, with 8 bases between. The CDR3 sequence is CASSMVRDYGYTF. Here the CDR3 DNA reads TGTGCCAGTAGTATGGTCAGGGACTATGGCTACACCTTC.

The chain employs TRBV24-1 and TRBJ2-1; either TRBD1 or TRBD2 may fit D (5 bases each). CDR1 KGHDR and CDR2 SFDVKD come from the germline V gene. CDR3 length: 16 amino acids. V shed 4 bases and J shed 4 bases, with 16 bases lying between them. In nucleotides, the CDR3 is TGTGCCACCAGTGAACCAAGGGGACCAGGATACAATGAGCAGTTCTTC. Translated: CATSEPRGPGYNEQFF.

A word on this clonotype: The junction differs from germline at one of its ends, possibly a read error. The V and J genes are TRBV27 and TRBJ2-4; no reliable D call. CDR1 is MNHEY and CDR2 is SMNVEV in the germline V gene (reference sequence). This CDR3 is 14 amino acids long. CDR3 in amino acids: CASSRAIANNIQYF. The CDR3 DNA follows: TGTGCCAGCAGTAGGGCTATCGCCAACAACATTCAGTACTTC.

The chain has TRBV6-1 and TRBJ1-6; D is uncertain. The V end was cut by 4 bases, the J end by 7 bases, with 11 bases between. There are 14 residues in the CDR3. Germline CDR1 reads MNHNS; CDR2 reads SASEGT. The CDR3 sequence: CASSGTDENSPLHF. The CDR3 bases are TGTGCCAGCAGTGGGACGGACGAAAATTCACCCCTCCACTTT.

The rearrangement links TRBV15 to TRBJ2-5; TRBD1 or TRBD2 may be the D gene (5 bases each). Trimming removed 0 bases at V and 5 bases at J, with 10 bases between. Germline CDR1 reads LNHNV; CDR2 reads YYDKDF (reference sequence). This CDR3 has 14 residues. CDR3 DNA sequence: TGTGCCACCAGCAGAGATCTAGGGACGGAGACCCAGTACTTC. Amino acids: CATSRDLGTETQYF.